This T cell receptor beta chain was captured in a study of beta chain features in type 1 diabetes. Study-wide background: Researchers looked at roughly 110 million sorted cells across all samples.

Of the isolated RNA, all was reverse transcribed, and so the sequenced material was expressed TCRB transcripts. Around 3.8 million reads per sample were averaged for naive, central memory and regulatory samples. This table comes from immunoSEQ multiplex PCR, and its TCRdb copy is limited to in-frame clones, with some not included. The table lists some 150,000 clones, more than 9.5% of them singletons. The V gene lost 2 bases and the J gene lost 0 bases, with 14 bases spanning the gap. The germline V gene has CDR1 MGHRA and CDR2 YSYEKL. The CDR3 loop spans 17 amino acids. This clone was detected ten times or more. Its target is not known. General study points: Researchers reported that naive, central memory and Treg TCRB repertoires appeared more similar in patients than in healthy donors.

This clonotype was obtained from a young man in good health. Input material: central memory CD4+ T cells from blood. V usage is TRBV4-1 and J usage is TRBJ2-1, with no clear D. The chain's CDR3 is CASSQNPATSSYNEQFF. The CDR3 DNA sequence: TGCGCCAGCAGCCAAAATCCAGCTACGAGCTCCTACAATGAGCAGTTCTTC.